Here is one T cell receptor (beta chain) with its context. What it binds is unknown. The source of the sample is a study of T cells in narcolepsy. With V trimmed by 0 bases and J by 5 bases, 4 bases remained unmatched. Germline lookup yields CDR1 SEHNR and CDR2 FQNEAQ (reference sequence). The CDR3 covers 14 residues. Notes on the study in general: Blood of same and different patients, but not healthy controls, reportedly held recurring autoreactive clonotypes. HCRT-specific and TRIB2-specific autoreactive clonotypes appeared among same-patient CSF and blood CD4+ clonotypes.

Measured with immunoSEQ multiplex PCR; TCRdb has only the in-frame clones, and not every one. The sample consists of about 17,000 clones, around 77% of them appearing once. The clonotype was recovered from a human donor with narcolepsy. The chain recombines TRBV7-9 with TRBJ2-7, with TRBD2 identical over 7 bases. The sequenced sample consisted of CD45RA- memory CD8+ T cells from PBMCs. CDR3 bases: TGTGCCAGCAGCTTAGCGGGAGGGCCTAACGAGCAGTACTTC. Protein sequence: CASSLAGGPNEQYF.